Following are 27 T cell receptor beta chains from one sample sequenced in a study of blood T cell repertoires in COVID-19. Data came from immunoSEQ multiplex PCR; TCRdb stores just in-frame clones and leaves some out. The sample includes some 300,000 clones, roughly 87% of them seen just once. Sequencing was performed on PBMCs or T cells enriched from blood (not recorded which). The receptors derive from a woman aged 25-40 years who had recovered from COVID-19.

The chain links TRBV2 to TRBJ1-4; 9 bases line up with TRBD1. The V gene's germline CDR1 is SNHLY and CDR2 FYNNEI. After removal of 8 bases from V and 5 bases from J, the junction contained 6 bases not matched to a gene. The CDR3 covers 14 residues. The CDR3 coding sequence is TGTGCCAGCCTCGGGACAGGGTCGAATGAAAAACTGTTTTTT. Translated, it gives CASLGTGSNEKLFF.

This chain joins TRBV5-1 and TRBJ1-6; D uncertain. The CDR3 covers 15 residues. Deletions cut 0 bases from V and 7 bases from J, with 11 bases between. Germline CDR1 is SGHRS and CDR2 is YFSETQ. DNA for the CDR3: TGCGCCAGCAGCTTGGTTCCAGGCCAAAATTCACCCCTCCACTTT. This gives the protein CASSLVPGQNSPLHF.

The chain employs TRBV11-2 and TRBJ2-3; weak D call: TRBD1 (6 bases). The V gene lost 3 bases and the J gene lost 1 base, with 11 bases spanning the gap. The CDR3 extends over 15 amino acids. CDR1 and CDR2 (germline): SGHAT, FQNNGV. The CDR3 is CASSLRAGGTDTQYF. The DNA of the CDR3 is TGTGCCAGCAGCTTGCGGGCAGGGGGCACAGATACGCAGTATTTT.

CDR3 bases: TGTGCCAGCTCATCCGGACTAGCGGAATACAATGAGCAGTTCTTC. Translation gives CASSSGLAEYNEQFF. The J gene is TRBJ2-1, the V gene TRBV18; 10 bases line up with TRBD2. V lost 5 bases to trimming and J lost 4 bases; unmatched junction nucleotides: 5. The CDR3 covers 15 residues. Germline-derived CDR1 and CDR2 are KGHSH and LQKENI.

J is TRBJ1-2 and V is TRBV11-2; tentatively, D is TRBD1 (5 bases). Between the trimmed V and J ends, which lost 4 bases and 8 bases, there was a span of 17 bases. Germline-derived CDR1 and CDR2 are SGHAT and FQNNGV. CDR3 length equals 14 residues. The CDR3 here is CASSSTRGLDGYTF. In DNA, the CDR3 is TGTGCCAGCAGCTCCACACGGGGGTTAGACGGCTACACCTTC.

This clone was observed a few times. This chain connects TRBV28 to TRBJ1-6; no reliable D call. Germline V CDR1 and CDR2: MDHEN, SYDVKM. Between the trimmed V and J ends, which lost 2 bases and 10 bases, there was a span of 12 bases. There are 14 residues in the CDR3. The CDR3 DNA is TGTGCCAGCAGTTTACGGGTCCGCCGGTCACCCCTCCACTTT. Protein sequence: CASSLRVRRSPLHF.

The V call is TRBV18, the J call TRBJ2-3; 12 positions match TRBD2. CDR3 length equals 17 residues. Per the germline V gene, CDR1 is KGHSH and CDR2 is LQKENI. J gave up 0 bases and V 5 bases, and 6 bases lay outside the gene matches. CDR3 sequence: CASSRLAGAASTDTQYF. The CDR3 nucleotides read TGTGCCAGCTCAAGACTAGCGGGGGCCGCTAGCACAGATACGCAGTATTTT.

The chain has TRBV7-6 and TRBJ1-5; 9 bases are shared with TRBD1. With 1 base clipped from V and 6 bases from J, the junction kept 4 bases outside the gene matches. The CDR3 loop spans 15 amino acids. Germline V CDR1 and CDR2: SGHVS, FNYEAQ. Here the CDR3 reads CASSLEGQGIQPQHF. The CDR3 bases are TGTGCCAGCAGCTTAGAAGGACAGGGGATTCAGCCCCAGCATTTT. Variable domain in full (rest from reference TRBV7-6 and TRBJ1-5): GAGVSQSPRYKVTKRGQDVALRCDPISGHVSLYWYRQALGQGPEFLTYFNYEAQQDKSGLPNDRFSAERPEGSISTLTIQRTEQRDSAMYRCASSLEGQGIQPQHFGDGTRLSIL.

This clone has a single count. V usage is TRBV4-1 and J usage is TRBJ1-5, with a possible D match to TRBD1 (5 bases). The V gene's germline CDR1 is MGHRA and CDR2 YSYEKL. This CDR3 has 14 residues. V gave up 3 bases and J gave up 6 bases, with 12 bases separating them. The CDR3 here is CASSQGLGGQPQHF. DNA of the CDR3: TGCGCCAGCAGCCAGGGACTCGGAGGTCAGCCCCAGCATTTT.

The chain has TRBV6-1 and TRBJ1-5; 7 bases fit TRBD1. J lost 9 bases, V lost 0 bases, and 14 bases had no gene match. The CDR3 is 17 amino acids. Germline V gives CDR1 MNHNS, CDR2 SASEGT. Here the CDR3 reads CASSEALSDRPTGPQHF. The CDR3 bases are TGTGCCAGCAGTGAAGCGCTGTCGGACAGGCCGACTGGGCCCCAGCATTTT.

There are a few counts of this clone. This rearrangement joins TRBV19 to TRBJ1-2, with no clear D. The ends were cut back, 6 bases at V and 6 bases at J, with 17 bases in the middle. The CDR3 runs 14 residues. CDR1 and CDR2 from the germline V gene are LNHDA and SQIVND (reference sequence). This chain's CDR3 is CASSGLGGSDGYTF. Written as DNA, the CDR3 is TGTGCCAGTAGCGGGCTTGGAGGGAGCGATGGCTACACCTTC.

The chain joins TRBV11-3 to TRBJ1-5; D is unclear. The CDR3 runs to 16 residues. Germline-derived CDR1 and CDR2 are SGHNT and YENEEA. Between the trimmed V and J ends, which lost 7 bases and 0 bases, there was a span of 16 bases. CDR3 protein: CASIHSGEDSNQPQHF. The CDR3 bases are TGTGCCAGCATCCATTCCGGGGAGGATAGCAATCAGCCCCAGCATTTT.

CDR3 in DNA: TGTGCCAGCAGTGAAGCCGCGCTAGCGGGGCACAGCTCCTACAATGAGCAGTTCTTC. Its protein is CASSEAALAGHSSYNEQFF. The V call is TRBV2, the J call TRBJ2-1; TRBD2 agrees at 9 bases. The CDR3 runs to 19 residues. V was pared by 0 bases and J by 0 bases, with 9 bases of the junction left unmatched. Germline lookup yields CDR1 SNHLY and CDR2 FYNNEI.

The chain uses TRBV7-9 and TRBJ1-1; no reliable D call. The CDR3 is 14 residues long. From germline, CDR1 is SEHNR and CDR2 FQNEAQ (reference sequence). V was shortened by 4 bases and J by 5 bases, with 14 bases between the two germline ends. The CDR3 DNA reads TGTGCCAGCAGCTCCCGGACCAGAGGGACTGAAGCTTTCTTT. Protein product: CASSSRTRGTEAFF.

The rearrangement links TRBV11-2 to TRBJ2-3; tentative D call: TRBD2 (6 bases). V was pared by 1 base and J by 4 bases, with 15 bases between. From germline, CDR1 is SGHAT and CDR2 FQNNGV. The CDR3 extends over 16 amino acids. The CDR3 protein is CASSLVFGGVPDTQYF. CDR3 DNA sequence: TGTGCCAGCAGCTTAGTATTCGGGGGAGTCCCAGATACGCAGTATTTT.

The gene calls are TRBV11-2 and TRBJ1-2; D perhaps matches TRBD1 (6 bases). In germline, CDR1 is SGHAT, CDR2 FQNNGV. V was trimmed by 6 bases and J by 3 bases, leaving 14 bases between them. The CDR3 length is 14 residues. Here the CDR3 reads CASRPPGHHYGYTF. As DNA, the CDR3 is TGTGCCAGCAGACCTCCGGGACACCACTATGGCTACACCTTC.

The chain joins TRBV29-1 to TRBJ2-1; D might be TRBD1 (7 bases). The length of the CDR3 is 14 residues. In germline, CDR1 is SQVTM, CDR2 ANQGSEA. V was cut by 6 bases and J by 2 bases, with 14 bases left in between. The CDR3 DNA sequence: TGCAGCGTGATCGGGGGACAGCCCTACAATGAGCAGTTCTTC. Amino acid sequence: CSVIGGQPYNEQFF.

The chain is built from TRBV29-1 and TRBJ1-4; TRBD1 is a possible D gene (6 bases). V lost 7 bases, J lost 8 bases, and 20 bases lay in between. Germline assignment: CDR1 SQVTM and CDR2 ANQGSEA. The CDR3 spans 14 residues. The CDR3 region has the DNA TGCAGCGGATCAGTTTCAGGGGTGGGAGAAAAACTGTTTTTT. Its protein product is CSGSVSGVGEKLFF.

This clone occurred a few times. The chain couples TRBV10-3 to TRBJ2-2; TRBD1 aligns across 7 bases. V shed 6 bases and J 4 bases; nucleotides not matched to a gene: 5. Germline V gene lookup returns CDR1 ENHRY and CDR2 SYGVKD. The length of the CDR3 is 14 residues. As DNA, the CDR3 is TGTGCCATCAGGGAAGGGGGCATCACCGGGGAGCTGTTTTTT. Protein product: CAIREGGITGELFF.

The chain uses TRBV11-2 and TRBJ2-7; TRBD1 is a possible D gene (5 bases). Germline V gives CDR1 SGHAT, CDR2 FQNNGV. The V gene lost 2 bases and the J gene lost 4 bases, with 9 bases spanning the gap. This CDR3 region has 13 residues. CDR3 coding DNA: TGTGCCAGCAGCTTATCCAGGGAATACGAGCAGTACTTC. Protein product: CASSLSREYEQYF.

V and J are TRBV30 and TRBJ1-1; TRBD1 is a possible D gene (5 bases). Trimming removed 3 bases from V and 4 bases from J, with 12 bases in between. The germline CDR1 and CDR2 sequences are GTSNPN and SVGIG (reference sequence). The length of the CDR3 is 13 residues. The DNA for the CDR3 is TGTGCCTGGAGGGGGGGACCGGGCACTGAAGCTTTCTTT. Translating gives CAWRGGPGTEAFF.

The chain is built from TRBV19 and TRBJ2-2; tentatively, D is TRBD1 (6 bases). Germline lookup yields CDR1 LNHDA and CDR2 SQIVND (reference sequence). The CDR3 spans 15 residues. Trimming stripped 5 bases from V and 6 bases from J, with 16 bases between. CDR3 sequence (DNA): TGTGCCAGTAGTGTCCTTTCACAGGGCGCCGGGGAGCTGTTTTTT. Translated: CASSVLSQGAGELFF. The whole variable domain, filled in from reference TRBV19 and TRBJ2-2, reads DGGITQSPKYLFRKEGQNVTLSCEQNLNHDAMYWYRQDPGQGLRLIYYSQIVNDFQKGDIAEGYSVSREKKESFPLTVTSAQKNPTAFYLCASSVLSQGAGELFFGEGSRLTVL.

The gene calls are TRBV7-9 and TRBJ1-5; D is possibly TRBD1 (6 bases). CDR3 size: 14 residues. V gave up 1 base and J gave up 2 bases, with 6 bases separating them. From germline, CDR1 is SEHNR and CDR2 FQNEAQ (reference sequence). The CDR3 region has the DNA TGTGCCAGCAGCTTAGGGACAGGCAATCAGCCCCAGCATTTT. It is translated as CASSLGTGNQPQHF.

The chain is built from TRBV12-3 or TRBV12-4 and TRBJ2-7, with 7 bases that match TRBD1. With 4 bases clipped from V and 4 bases from J, the junction kept 1 base outside the gene matches. The CDR3 runs to 12 residues. This chain's CDR3 is CASSWGQYEQYF. CDR3 bases: TGTGCCAGCAGTTGGGGACAGTACGAGCAGTACTTC.

V gene TRBV5-8 combines with J gene TRBJ1-2, with 11 bases lining up with TRBD1. V lost 3 bases to trimming and J lost 8 bases; unmatched junction nucleotides: 12. CDR1 and CDR2 from the germline V gene are SGHTS and YDEGEE. The CDR3 length is 16 residues. The CDR3 sequence is CASSSYPGTGGLGYTF. DNA of the CDR3: TGTGCCAGCAGCTCCTACCCCGGGACAGGGGGTTTGGGCTACACCTTC. Variable domain in full (rest from reference TRBV5-8 and TRBJ1-2): EAGVTQSPTHLIKTRGQQATLRCSPISGHTSVYWYQQALGLGLQFLLWYDEGEERNRGNFPPRFSGRQFPNYSSELNVNALELEDSALYLCASSSYPGTGGLGYTFGSGTRLTVV.

V and J are TRBV3-1 (or the pseudogene TRBV3-2) and TRBJ2-5; D gene ambiguous. CDR1 and CDR2 (germline): LGHDT, YNNKEL (reference sequence). Trimming left V 4 bases short and J 4 bases short, with 7 bases between. The CDR3 covers 12 residues. The CDR3 here is CASSPFSETQYF. CDR3 coding DNA: TGTGCCAGCAGCCCTTTCTCAGAGACCCAGTACTTC.

The chain links TRBV18 to TRBJ2-7; D may be TRBD1 (5 bases). With 1 base removed from V and 0 bases from J, the gap between germline ends came to 10 bases. Germline V gene sequence: CDR1 KGHSH, CDR2 LQKENI. The CDR3 contains 15 residues. CDR3 protein: CASSPLGHSSYEQYF. The CDR3 coding sequence is TGTGCCAGCTCACCACTAGGACACTCCTCCTACGAGCAGTACTTC.